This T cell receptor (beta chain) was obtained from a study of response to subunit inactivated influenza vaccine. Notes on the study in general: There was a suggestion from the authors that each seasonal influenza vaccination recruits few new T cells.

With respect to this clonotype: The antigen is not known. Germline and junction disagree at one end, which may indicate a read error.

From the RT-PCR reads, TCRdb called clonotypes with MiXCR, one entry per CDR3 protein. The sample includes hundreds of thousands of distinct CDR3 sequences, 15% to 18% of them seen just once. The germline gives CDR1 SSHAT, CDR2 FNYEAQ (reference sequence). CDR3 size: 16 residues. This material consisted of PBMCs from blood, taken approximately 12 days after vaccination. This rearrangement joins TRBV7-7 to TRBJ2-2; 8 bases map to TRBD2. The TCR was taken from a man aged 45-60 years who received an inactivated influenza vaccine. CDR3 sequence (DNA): TGTGCTAGCAGCCCTAGGACTAGCCGTAACACCGGGGAGCTGTTTTTT. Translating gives CASSPRTSRNTGELFF.